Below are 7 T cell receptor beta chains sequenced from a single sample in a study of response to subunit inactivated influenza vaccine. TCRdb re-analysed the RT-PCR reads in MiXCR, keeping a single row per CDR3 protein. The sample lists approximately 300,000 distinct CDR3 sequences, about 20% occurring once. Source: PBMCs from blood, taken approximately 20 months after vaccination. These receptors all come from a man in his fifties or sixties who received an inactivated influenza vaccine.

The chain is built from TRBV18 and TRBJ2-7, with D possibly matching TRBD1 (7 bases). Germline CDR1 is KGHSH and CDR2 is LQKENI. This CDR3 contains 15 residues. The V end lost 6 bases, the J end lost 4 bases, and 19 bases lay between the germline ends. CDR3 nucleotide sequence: TGTGCCAGCTCCCTAAACGCGGGACAGATTTACGAGCAGTACTTC. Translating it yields CASSLNAGQIYEQYF.

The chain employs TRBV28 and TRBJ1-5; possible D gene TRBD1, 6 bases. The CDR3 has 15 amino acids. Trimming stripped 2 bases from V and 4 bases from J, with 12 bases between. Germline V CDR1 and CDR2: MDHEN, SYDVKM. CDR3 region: CASSLGGARNQPQHF. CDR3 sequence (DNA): TGTGCCAGCAGTTTAGGGGGGGCGCGGAATCAGCCCCAGCATTTT.

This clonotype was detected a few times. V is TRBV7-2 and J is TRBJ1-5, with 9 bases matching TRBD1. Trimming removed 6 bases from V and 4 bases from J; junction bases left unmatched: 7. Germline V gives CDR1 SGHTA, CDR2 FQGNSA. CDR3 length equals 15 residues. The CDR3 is CASSMGQGENQPQHF. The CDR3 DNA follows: TGTGCCAGCAGTATGGGACAGGGCGAGAATCAGCCCCAGCATTTT.

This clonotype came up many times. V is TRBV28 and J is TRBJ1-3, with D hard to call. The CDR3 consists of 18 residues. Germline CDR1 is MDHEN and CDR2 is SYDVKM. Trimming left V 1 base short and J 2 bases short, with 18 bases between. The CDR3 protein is CASSLFWPERTPGNTIYF. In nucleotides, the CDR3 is TGTGCCAGCAGTTTATTTTGGCCCGAACGAACCCCTGGAAACACCATATATTTT. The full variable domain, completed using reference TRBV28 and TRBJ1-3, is DVKVTQSSRYLVKRTGEKVFLECVQDMDHENMFWYRQDPGLGLRLIYFSYDVKMKEKGDIPEGYSVSREKKERFSLILESASTNQTSMYLCASSLFWPERTPGNTIYFGEGSWLTVV.

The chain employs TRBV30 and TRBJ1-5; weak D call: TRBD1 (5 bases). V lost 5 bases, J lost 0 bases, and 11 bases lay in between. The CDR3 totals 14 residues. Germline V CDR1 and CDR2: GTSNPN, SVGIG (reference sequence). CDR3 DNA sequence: TGTGCCTGGTCCTCAGGGACTAGCAATCAGCCCCAGCATTTT. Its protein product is CAWSSGTSNQPQHF.

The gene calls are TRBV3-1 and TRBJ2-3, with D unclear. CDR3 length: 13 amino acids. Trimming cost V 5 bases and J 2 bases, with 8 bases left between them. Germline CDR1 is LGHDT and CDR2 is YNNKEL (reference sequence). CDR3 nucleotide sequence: TGTGCCAGCAGCTCCAGAGACACAGATACGCAGTATTTT. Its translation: CASSSRDTDTQYF.

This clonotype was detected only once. The CDR3 DNA reads as TGTGCCAGTAAAATGAATGAAAAACTGTTTTTT. Translated: CASKMNEKLFF. This sequence joins TRBV19 and TRBJ1-4; no definite D call. There are 11 residues in the CDR3. Trimming pared 7 bases from V and 5 bases from J, leaving 5 bases between. The germline V gene encodes CDR1 LNHDA and CDR2 SQIVND (reference sequence).